Below, 5 T cell receptor beta chains from the same sample are listed, as sequenced in a study of T cells expressing NK-cell markers. For each CDR3 protein, TCRdb gives one entry from its re-call of the 5' RACE reads, without DNA. The sample features 400,000 to 550,000 distinct CDR3 sequences, with about 7.1% in its top ten. Sequencing input: blood T cells: a sorted CD56 or NKG2C T cell subset, CD4+ or CD8+ T cells, or bulk PBMC T cells (not recorded which). Receptors originate from a woman aged 18 to 75 in good health.

This sequence joins TRBV5-5 and TRBJ2-2; TCRdb lists TRBD1, though no DNA is available to test this call. CDR1 and CDR2 (germline): SGHKS, YYEKEE (reference sequence). The CDR3 loop spans 16 amino acids. This CDR3 is CASSPGAGAISGELFF.

This chain joins TRBV20-1 and TRBJ1-5; checking the TCRdb D call of TRBD1 is not possible without DNA. The CDR3 is 16 amino acids. CDR1 is DFQATT, CDR2 SNEGSKA, per germline (reference sequence). CDR3 sequence reads: CSAITLQGAWNQPQHF.

This chain uses TRBV28 with TRBJ2-3; without DNA, the TCRdb call of TRBD2 cannot be checked. The CDR3 extends over 21 amino acids. CDR1 is MDHEN, CDR2 SYDVKM, per germline. The chain's CDR3 is CASSLKESGFAGGTSTDTQYF.

The chain is built from TRBV5-5 and TRBJ2-5. Looked up from germline, CDR1 is SGHKS and CDR2 is YYEKEE (reference sequence). The CDR3 is 14 amino acids. The CDR3 sequence: CASSLSQGQETQYF. The whole variable domain, filled in from reference TRBV5-5 and TRBJ2-5, reads DAGVTQSPTHLIKTRGQQVTLRCSPISGHKSVSWYQQVLGQGPQFIFQYYEKEERGRGNFPDRFSARQFPNYSSELNVNALLLGDSALYLCASSLSQGQETQYFGPGTRLLVL.

V usage is TRBV19 and J usage is TRBJ1-2. Germline V lookup: CDR1 LNHDA, CDR2 SQIVND (reference sequence). The CDR3 contains 12 residues. The CDR3 sequence: CASSLRTVDYTF.